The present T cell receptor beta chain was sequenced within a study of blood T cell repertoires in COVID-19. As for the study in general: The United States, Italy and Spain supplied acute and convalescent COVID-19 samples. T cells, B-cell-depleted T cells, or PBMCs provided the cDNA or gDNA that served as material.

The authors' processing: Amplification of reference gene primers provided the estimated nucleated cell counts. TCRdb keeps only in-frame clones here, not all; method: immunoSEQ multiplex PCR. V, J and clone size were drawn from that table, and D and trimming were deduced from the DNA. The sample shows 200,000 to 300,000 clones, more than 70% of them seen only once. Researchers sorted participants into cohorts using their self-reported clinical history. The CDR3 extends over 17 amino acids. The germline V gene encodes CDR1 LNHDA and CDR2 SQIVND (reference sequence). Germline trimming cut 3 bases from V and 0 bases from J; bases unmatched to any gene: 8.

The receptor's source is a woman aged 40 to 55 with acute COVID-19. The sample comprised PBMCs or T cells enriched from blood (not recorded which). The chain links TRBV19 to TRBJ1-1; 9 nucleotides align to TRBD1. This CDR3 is CASSISPGQGLNTEAFF. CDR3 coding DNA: TGTGCCAGTAGTATTAGTCCGGGACAGGGATTGAACACTGAAGCTTTCTTT.